The clone carrying this TCR beta chain has a handful of counts. What it binds is unknown. The CDR3 consists of 16 residues. The germline gives CDR1 MNHEY, CDR2 SVGAGI. V was trimmed by 3 bases and J by 0 bases, leaving 12 bases between them. These data are taken from a study of cytomegalovirus exposure and HLA in healthy donors. Regarding the study as a whole: Later analysis placed DRB1 highest and HLA-C lowest in TCR association rates, which differed by HLA locus. Information on immune exposure was restricted to one variable (CMV serostatus). One variant, a missense change in DCLRE1C, was linked in a later analysis to TCR beta V- and J-gene trimming.

PCR employed 60 Vbeta and 13 Jbeta primers. The authors' processing: In a later analysis, about 12 million of 65 million to 80 million unique beta chains occurred in at least two donors. The protocol was immunoSEQ multiplex PCR, while the TCRdb copy is restricted to in-frame clones and leaves out a portion. Clone size and the V and J calls come from that table; the DNA yielded D and trimming. Of 150,000 to 200,000 clones detected, 75% to 85% appear once; the ten largest clones hold about 13%. The chain combines TRBV6-5 with TRBJ2-4; weak D call: TRBD2 (7 bases). Sequenced input: PBMCs. This receptor was obtained from a woman aged 45 to 65 in good health and CMV-seropositive. Written as DNA, the CDR3 is TGTGCCAGCAGTTATGGGGGGGCCTTAGCCAAAAACATTCAGTACTTC. It yields the protein CASSYGGALAKNIQYF.